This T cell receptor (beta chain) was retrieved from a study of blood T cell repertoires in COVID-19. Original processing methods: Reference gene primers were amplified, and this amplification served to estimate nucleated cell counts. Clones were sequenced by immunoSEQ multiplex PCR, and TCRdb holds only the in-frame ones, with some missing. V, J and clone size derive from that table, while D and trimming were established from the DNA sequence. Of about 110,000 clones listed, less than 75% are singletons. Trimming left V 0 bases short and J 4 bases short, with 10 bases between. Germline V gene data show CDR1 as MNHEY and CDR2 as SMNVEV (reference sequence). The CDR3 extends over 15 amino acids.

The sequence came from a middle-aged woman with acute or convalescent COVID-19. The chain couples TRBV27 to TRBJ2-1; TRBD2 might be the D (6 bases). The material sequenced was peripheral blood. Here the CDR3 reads CASSLSFAGYNEQFF. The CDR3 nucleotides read TGTGCCAGCAGTTTATCGTTCGCGGGGTACAATGAGCAGTTCTTC.